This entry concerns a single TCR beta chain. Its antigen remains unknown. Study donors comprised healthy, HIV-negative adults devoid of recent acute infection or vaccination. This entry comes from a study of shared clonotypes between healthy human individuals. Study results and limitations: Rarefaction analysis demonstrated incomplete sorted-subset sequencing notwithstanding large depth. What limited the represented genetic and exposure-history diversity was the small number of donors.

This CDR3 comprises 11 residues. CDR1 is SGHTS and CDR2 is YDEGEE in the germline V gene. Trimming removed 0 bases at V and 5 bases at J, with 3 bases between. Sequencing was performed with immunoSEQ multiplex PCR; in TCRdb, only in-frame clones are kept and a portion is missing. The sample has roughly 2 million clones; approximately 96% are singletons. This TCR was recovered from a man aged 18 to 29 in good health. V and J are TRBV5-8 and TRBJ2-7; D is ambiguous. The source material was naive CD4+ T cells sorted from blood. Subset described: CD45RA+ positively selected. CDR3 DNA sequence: TGTGCCAGCAGCTTGGCGAACGAGCAGTACTTC. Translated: CASSLANEQYF. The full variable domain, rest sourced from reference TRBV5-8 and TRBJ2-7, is EAGVTQSPTHLIKTRGQQATLRCSPISGHTSVYWYQQALGLGLQFLLWYDEGEERNRGNFPPRFSGRQFPNYSSELNVNALELEDSALYLCASSLANEQYFGPGTRLTVT.